The present T cell receptor beta chain was sequenced within a study of early T cells in non-severe SARS-CoV-2 infection. At the level of the study: Sequencing targeted bulk RNA from unsorted whole blood, leaving chains unpaired. Study-wide points: Sequences matched to VDJdb favored anti-spike CD8 responses, while private and CD4 specificities were missed.

Individual cDNA molecules carried attached unique molecular identifiers. TCRdb processed the 5' RACE reads anew with MiXCR; each CDR3 protein has one entry. The sample shows approximately 77,000 distinct CDR3 sequences, roughly 12% of them seen only once. Trimming removed 6 bases from V and 10 bases from J, with 19 bases in between. The CDR3 is made up of 15 amino acids. Germline-derived CDR1 and CDR2 are MDHEN and SYDVKM. This clonotype was seen repeatedly, ten times or more. The antigen is unknown. Sequencing was performed on whole blood. V gene TRBV28 combines with J gene TRBJ1-6; D might be TRBD1 (6 bases). The source is an adult who was a healthcare worker with PCR-confirmed SARS-CoV-2 infection or an uninfected control (not recorded which). This chain's CDR3 is CASSLSRDNWSPLHF. DNA for the CDR3: TGTGCCAGCAGCCTATCCAGGGACAATTGGTCACCCCTCCACTTT.